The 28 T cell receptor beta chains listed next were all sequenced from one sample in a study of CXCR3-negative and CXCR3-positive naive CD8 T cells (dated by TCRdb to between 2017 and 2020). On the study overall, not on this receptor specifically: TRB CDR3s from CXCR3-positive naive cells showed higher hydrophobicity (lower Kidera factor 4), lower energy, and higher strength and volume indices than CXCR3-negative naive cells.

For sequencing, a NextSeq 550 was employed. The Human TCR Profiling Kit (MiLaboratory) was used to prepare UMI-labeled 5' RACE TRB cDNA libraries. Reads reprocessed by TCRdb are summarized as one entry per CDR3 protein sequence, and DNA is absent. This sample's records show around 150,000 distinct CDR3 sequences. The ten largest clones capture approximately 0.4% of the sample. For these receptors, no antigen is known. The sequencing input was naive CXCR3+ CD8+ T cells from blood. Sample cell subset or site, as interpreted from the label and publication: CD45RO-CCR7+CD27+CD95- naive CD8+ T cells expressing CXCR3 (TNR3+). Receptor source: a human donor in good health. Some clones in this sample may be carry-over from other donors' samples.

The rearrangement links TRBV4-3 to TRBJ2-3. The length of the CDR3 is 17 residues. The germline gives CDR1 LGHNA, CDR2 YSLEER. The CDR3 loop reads CASSQEITGSSTDTQYF.

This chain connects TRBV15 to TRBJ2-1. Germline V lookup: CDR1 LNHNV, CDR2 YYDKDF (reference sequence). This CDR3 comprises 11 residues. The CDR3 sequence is CATSRDWEQFF.

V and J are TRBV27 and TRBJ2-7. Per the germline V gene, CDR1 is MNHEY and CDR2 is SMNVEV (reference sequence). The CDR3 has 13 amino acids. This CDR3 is CASSLSRPHEQYF.

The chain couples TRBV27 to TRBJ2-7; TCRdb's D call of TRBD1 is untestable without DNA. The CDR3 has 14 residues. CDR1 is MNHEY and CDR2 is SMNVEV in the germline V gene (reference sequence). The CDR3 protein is CASSFSGQGNEQYF.

This CDR3 reads CASSLRTGSTEAFF. V usage is TRBV6-5 and J usage is TRBJ1-1; TCRdb designates TRBD1, a call that cannot be tested without DNA. Germline V gene sequence: CDR1 MNHEY, CDR2 SVGAGI. The length of the CDR3 is 14 residues.

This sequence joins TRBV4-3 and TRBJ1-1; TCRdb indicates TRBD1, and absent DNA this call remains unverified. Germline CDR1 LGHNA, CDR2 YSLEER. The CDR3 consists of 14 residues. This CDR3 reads CASSVTGGWTEAFF.

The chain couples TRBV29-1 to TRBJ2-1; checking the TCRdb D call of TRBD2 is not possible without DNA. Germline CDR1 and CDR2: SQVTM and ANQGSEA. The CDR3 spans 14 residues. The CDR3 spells CSATLPGPGDEQFF.

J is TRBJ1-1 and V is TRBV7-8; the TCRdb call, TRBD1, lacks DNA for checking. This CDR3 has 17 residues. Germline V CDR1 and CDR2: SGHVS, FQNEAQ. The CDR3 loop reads CASSLGTGTGGRTEAFF.

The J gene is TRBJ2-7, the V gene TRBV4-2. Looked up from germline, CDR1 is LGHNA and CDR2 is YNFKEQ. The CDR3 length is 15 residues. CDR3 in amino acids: CASSQVSGTSYEQYF.

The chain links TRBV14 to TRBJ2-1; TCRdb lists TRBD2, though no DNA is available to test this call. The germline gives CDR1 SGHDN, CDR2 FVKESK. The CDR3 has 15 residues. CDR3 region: CASSQELAGRHEQFF. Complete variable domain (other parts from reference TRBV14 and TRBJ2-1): EAGVTQFPSHSVIEKGQTVTLRCDPISGHDNLYWYRRVMGKEIKFLLHFVKESKQDESGMPNNRFLAERTGGTYSTLKVQPAELEDSGVYFCASSQELAGRHEQFFGPGTRLTVL.

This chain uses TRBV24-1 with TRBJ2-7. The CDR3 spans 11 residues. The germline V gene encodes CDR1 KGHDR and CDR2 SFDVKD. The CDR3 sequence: CASQGPNEQYF.

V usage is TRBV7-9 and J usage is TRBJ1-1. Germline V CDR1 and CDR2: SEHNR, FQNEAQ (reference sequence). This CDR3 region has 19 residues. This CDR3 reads CASSLGEGSGVWSVTEAFF.

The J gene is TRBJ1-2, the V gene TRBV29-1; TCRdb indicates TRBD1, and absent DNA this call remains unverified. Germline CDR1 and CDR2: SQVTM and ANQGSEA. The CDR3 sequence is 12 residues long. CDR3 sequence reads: CSVAGTHYGYTF.

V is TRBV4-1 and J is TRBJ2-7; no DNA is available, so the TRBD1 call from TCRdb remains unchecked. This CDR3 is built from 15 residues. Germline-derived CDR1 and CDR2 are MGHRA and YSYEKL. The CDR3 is CASSQTEQGNYEQYF.

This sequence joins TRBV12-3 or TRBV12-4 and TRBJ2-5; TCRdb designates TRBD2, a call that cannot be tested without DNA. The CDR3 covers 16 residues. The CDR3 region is CASTILAGGSQETQYF.

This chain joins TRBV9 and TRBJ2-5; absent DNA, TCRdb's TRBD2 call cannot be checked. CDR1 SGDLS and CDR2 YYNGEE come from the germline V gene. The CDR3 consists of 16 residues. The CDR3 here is CASSARLAGRQETQYF.

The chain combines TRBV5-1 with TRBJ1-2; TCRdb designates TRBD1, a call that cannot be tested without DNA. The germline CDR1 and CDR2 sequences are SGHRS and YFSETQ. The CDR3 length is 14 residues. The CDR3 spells CASSFDRNNYGFTF. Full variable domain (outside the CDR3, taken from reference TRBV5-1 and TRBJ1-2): KAGVTQTPRYLIKTRGQQVTLSCSPISGHRSVSWYQQTPGQGLQFLFEYFSETQRNKGNFPGRFSGRQFSNSRSEMNVSTLELGDSALYLCASSFDRNNYGFTFGSGTRLTVV.

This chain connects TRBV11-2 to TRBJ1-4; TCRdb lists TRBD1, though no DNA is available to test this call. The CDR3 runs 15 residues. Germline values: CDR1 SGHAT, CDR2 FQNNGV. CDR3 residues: CASSLGAGIGEKLFF.

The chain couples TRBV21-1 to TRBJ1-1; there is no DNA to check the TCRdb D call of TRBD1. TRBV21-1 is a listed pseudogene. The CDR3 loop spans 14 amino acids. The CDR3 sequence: CASSRKHREPEAFF.

The CDR3 is CASGAKQGDATEAFF. The J gene is TRBJ1-1, the V gene TRBV12-5; TCRdb's D gene call, TRBD1, goes unchecked for lack of DNA. The germline CDR1 and CDR2 sequences are LGHNT and FRNRAP. The CDR3 consists of 15 residues.

The CDR3 reads CASSLAGPGANVLTF. The chain carries TRBV11-2 and TRBJ2-6; TCRdb proposes TRBD1, but this gene call is untestable without DNA. In germline, CDR1 is SGHAT, CDR2 FQNNGV. This CDR3 is built from 15 residues.

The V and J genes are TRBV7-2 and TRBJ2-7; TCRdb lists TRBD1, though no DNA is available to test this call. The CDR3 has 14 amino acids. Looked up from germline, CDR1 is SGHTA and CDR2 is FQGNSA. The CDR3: CASSWYRANYEQYF.

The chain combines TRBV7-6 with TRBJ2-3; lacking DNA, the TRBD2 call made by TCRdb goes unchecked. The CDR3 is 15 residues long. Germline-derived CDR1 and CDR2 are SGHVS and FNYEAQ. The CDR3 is CASSPSAGSKDTQYF.

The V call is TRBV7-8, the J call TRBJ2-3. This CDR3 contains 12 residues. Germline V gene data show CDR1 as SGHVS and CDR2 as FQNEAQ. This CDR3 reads CASSLHADTQYF.

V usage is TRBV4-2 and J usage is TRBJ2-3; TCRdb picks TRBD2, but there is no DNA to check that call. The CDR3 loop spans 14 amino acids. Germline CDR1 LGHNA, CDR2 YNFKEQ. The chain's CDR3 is CASSAGGSTDTQYF.

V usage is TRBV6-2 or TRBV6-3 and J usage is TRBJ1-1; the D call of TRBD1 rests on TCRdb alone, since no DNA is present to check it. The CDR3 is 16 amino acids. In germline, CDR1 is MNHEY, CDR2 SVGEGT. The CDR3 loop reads CASSNPGTGLNTEAFF.

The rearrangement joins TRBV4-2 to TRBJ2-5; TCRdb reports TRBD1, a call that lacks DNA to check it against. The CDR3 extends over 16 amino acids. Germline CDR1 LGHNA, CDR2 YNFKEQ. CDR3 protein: CASSQADGGLEETQYF.

The CDR3 region is CSALGQGSYEQYF. The chain couples TRBV20-1 to TRBJ2-7; TCRdb outputs TRBD1, but without DNA this stays unchecked. This CDR3 has 13 residues. Germline V CDR1 and CDR2: DFQATT, SNEGSKA (reference sequence).